This T cell receptor beta chain was obtained from a study of early T cells in non-severe SARS-CoV-2 infection. There are 16 residues in the CDR3. With V trimmed by 4 bases and J by 4 bases, 10 bases remained unmatched. Per the germline V gene, CDR1 is SEHNR and CDR2 is FQNEAQ (reference sequence). TCRdb re-analysed the 5' RACE reads in MiXCR, keeping a single row per CDR3 protein. Of 85,000 to 100,000 distinct CDR3 sequences in the sample, roughly 9.6% were seen once. This clonotype occurred many times. The sample consisted of whole blood. The receptor was derived from an adult who was a healthcare worker with PCR-confirmed SARS-CoV-2 infection or an uninfected control (not recorded which). The V and J genes are TRBV7-9 and TRBJ2-1; 7 nucleotides line up with TRBD1. CDR3 sequence reads: CASSSATGYLYNEQFF. As DNA, the CDR3 is TGTGCCAGCAGCTCCGCGACAGGGTACCTTTACAATGAGCAGTTCTTC.